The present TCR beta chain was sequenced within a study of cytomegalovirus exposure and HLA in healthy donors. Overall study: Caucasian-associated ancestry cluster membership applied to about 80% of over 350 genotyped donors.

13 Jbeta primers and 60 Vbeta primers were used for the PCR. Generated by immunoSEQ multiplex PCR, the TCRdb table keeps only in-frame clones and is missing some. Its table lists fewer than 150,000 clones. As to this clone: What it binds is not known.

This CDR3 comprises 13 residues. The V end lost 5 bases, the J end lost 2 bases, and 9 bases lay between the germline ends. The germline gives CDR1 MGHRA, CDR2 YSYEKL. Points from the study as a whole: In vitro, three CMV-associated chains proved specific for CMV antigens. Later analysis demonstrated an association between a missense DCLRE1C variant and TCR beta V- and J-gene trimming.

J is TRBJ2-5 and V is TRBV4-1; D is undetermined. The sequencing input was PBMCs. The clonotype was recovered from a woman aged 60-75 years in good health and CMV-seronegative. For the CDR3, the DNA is TGCGCCAGCAGCTCCATGGCACAAGAGACCCAGTACTTC. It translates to CASSSMAQETQYF.